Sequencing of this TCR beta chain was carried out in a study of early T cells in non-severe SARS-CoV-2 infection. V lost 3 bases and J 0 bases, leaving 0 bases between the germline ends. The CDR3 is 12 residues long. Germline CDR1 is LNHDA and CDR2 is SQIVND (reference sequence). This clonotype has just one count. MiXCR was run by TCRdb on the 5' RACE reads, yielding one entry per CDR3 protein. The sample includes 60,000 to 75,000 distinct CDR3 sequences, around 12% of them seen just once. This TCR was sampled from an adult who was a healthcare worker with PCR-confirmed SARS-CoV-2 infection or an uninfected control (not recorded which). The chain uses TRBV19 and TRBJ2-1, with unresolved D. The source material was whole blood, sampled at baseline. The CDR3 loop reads CASSISYNEQFF. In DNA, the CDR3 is TGTGCCAGTAGTATCTCCTACAATGAGCAGTTCTTC.